This T cell receptor beta chain was identified in a study of cytomegalovirus exposure and HLA in healthy donors. V gave up 5 bases and J gave up 0 bases; unmatched junction bases: 15. Germline loops: CDR1 MRHNA, CDR2 SNTAGT. CDR3 length: 18 residues. 13 Jbeta primers and 60 Vbeta primers were used for the PCR. Assay: immunoSEQ multiplex PCR; the TCRdb copy retains only in-frame clones and omits some. The table includes 120,000 to 150,000 clones, about 66% detected once. The chain is built from TRBV6-4 and TRBJ1-1; the match to TRBD1 covers 7 bases. The source of this sequence is a male donor in good health and CMV-seronegative. The sequenced sample was PBMCs. CDR3 protein: CASSLEATGTLMNTEAFF. CDR3 DNA sequence: TGTGCCAGCAGTCTAGAAGCGACAGGGACCCTCATGAACACTGAAGCTTTCTTT.